Following are 16 T cell receptor beta chains from one sample sequenced in a study of ipilimumab plus nivolumab after autologous stem cell transplantation. Only in-frame clones appear in the TCRdb table, and some are missing; sequencing was by immunoSEQ multiplex PCR. Among about 22,000 clones listed, 70% to 80% were seen once. The specimen was PBMCs, collected in a trial of ipilimumab plus nivolumab as post-transplant consolidation. These TCRs come from a male donor with diffuse large B-cell lymphoma.

The chain employs TRBV18 and TRBJ1-2; 7 nucleotides line up with TRBD1. V shed 2 bases and J 6 bases; nucleotides not matched to a gene: 9. This CDR3 is 15 amino acids long. Germline-derived CDR1 and CDR2 are KGHSH and LQKENI. Here the CDR3 reads CASSPNRQGEDGYTF. The DNA for the CDR3 is TGTGCCAGCTCACCAAATCGGCAGGGGGAGGATGGCTACACCTTC.

By its share, this clone is medium-sized. The V gene is TRBV5-1, the J gene TRBJ2-7, with 10 positions matching TRBD1. This CDR3 has 17 amino acids. V trimming: 3 bases; J trimming: 6 bases; junction bases outside the gene matches: 15. Germline lookup yields CDR1 SGHRS and CDR2 YFSETQ. CDR3 amino acids: CASSSLLTGGGRVEQYF. In DNA form, the CDR3 reads TGCGCCAGCAGCTCGCTCCTGACAGGGGGCGGAAGAGTCGAGCAGTACTTC.

The rearrangement joins TRBV5-4 to TRBJ1-2, with 10 nucleotides matching TRBD1. This CDR3 contains 17 residues. Trimming removed 4 bases from V and 7 bases from J; junction bases left unmatched: 16. The germline V gene has CDR1 SGHNT and CDR2 YYREEE (reference sequence). CDR3 DNA sequence: TGTGCCAGCAGCCCCTATGGGGCGGGGACAGGGGATGTTGGCTACACCTTC. Its translation is CASSPYGAGTGDVGYTF.

The chain links TRBV6-5 to TRBJ2-5, with D perhaps being TRBD1 or TRBD2 (5 bases each). Germline V gene lookup returns CDR1 MNHEY and CDR2 SVGAGI. Trimming pared 5 bases from V and 5 bases from J, leaving 18 bases between. The CDR3 covers 15 residues. The CDR3 DNA is TGTGCCAGCAGTACCCTCCTCCGGGGCGGGGAGACCCAGTACTTC. Its protein is CASSTLLRGGETQYF.

This sequence joins TRBV5-5 and TRBJ1-1; D is unclear. Trimming took 2 bases from V and 2 from J, leaving 13 bases between them. This CDR3 has 15 residues. The V gene's germline CDR1 is SGHKS and CDR2 YYEKEE (reference sequence). In DNA, the CDR3 is TGTGCCAGCAGCTTTGCAGTCGCCCGAAACACTGAAGCTTTCTTT. Its translation is CASSFAVARNTEAFF. Looking up the rest from reference TRBV5-5 and TRBJ1-1 gives the full variable domain: DAGVTQSPTHLIKTRGQQVTLRCSPISGHKSVSWYQQVLGQGPQFIFQYYEKEERGRGNFPDRFSARQFPNYSSELNVNALLLGDSALYLCASSFAVARNTEAFFGQGTRLTVV.

This clone was seen only once. Written as DNA, the CDR3 is TGTGCCAGCAGCCACGGGACTGCCTCCTCTGGGGCCAACGTCCTGACTTTC. Its translation is CASSHGTASSGANVLTF. The chain carries TRBV5-4 and TRBJ2-6; the D gene is possibly TRBD2 (6 bases). Germline V gives CDR1 SGHNT, CDR2 YYREEE (reference sequence). The CDR3 has 17 amino acids. The V and J ends lost 4 bases and 0 bases respectively, with 14 bases between them.

The chain carries TRBV27 and TRBJ1-2; 7 nucleotides match TRBD1. The CDR3 runs 15 residues. Germline V gene lookup returns CDR1 MNHEY and CDR2 SMNVEV (reference sequence). With 3 bases clipped from V and 4 bases from J, the junction kept 8 bases outside the gene matches. CDR3 amino acids: CASSFRQGNFYGYTF. DNA for the CDR3: TGTGCCAGCAGTTTCAGACAGGGAAACTTCTATGGCTACACCTTC.

The gene calls are TRBV6-1 and TRBJ2-7; D remains unclear. The V end was cut by 2 bases, the J end by 7 bases, with 6 bases between. The CDR3 length is 11 residues. Germline CDR1 and CDR2: MNHNS and SASEGT. The CDR3 is CASSEPYEQYF. In DNA form, the CDR3 reads TGTGCCAGCAGTGAACCTTATGAGCAGTACTTC.

V is TRBV2 and J is TRBJ2-2; 8 bases line up with TRBD1. The J segment lost 7 bases and the V segment lost 3 bases, leaving 10 bases of the junction unmatched. Germline-derived CDR1 and CDR2 are SNHLY and FYNNEI. The CDR3 extends over 16 amino acids. Here the CDR3 reads CASSESLGQGGGELFF. The CDR3 DNA is TGTGCCAGCAGTGAGAGTTTAGGACAGGGCGGCGGGGAGCTGTTTTTT.

V and J are TRBV6-6 and TRBJ1-1, with D tentatively TRBD1 (6 bases). Trimming removed 4 bases at V and 0 bases at J, with 15 bases between. This CDR3 has 16 amino acids. Germline lookup yields CDR1 MNHNY and CDR2 SVGAGI (reference sequence). CDR3 region: CASSSPGAGVNTEAFF. CDR3 coding DNA: TGTGCCAGCAGTTCCCCAGGGGCAGGGGTGAACACTGAAGCTTTCTTT.

J is TRBJ2-3 and V is TRBV5-1; 11 bases align to TRBD2. The germline gives CDR1 SGHRS, CDR2 YFSETQ. The ends lost 3 bases at V and 5 bases at J; junction bases unmatched: 5. The CDR3 has 15 amino acids. CDR3 region: CASSSLAGGQDTQYF. For the CDR3, the DNA is TGCGCCAGCAGCTCGCTAGCGGGGGGCCAAGATACGCAGTATTTT.

This clone was seen a single time. The chain has TRBV6-6 and TRBJ1-1, with D possibly TRBD1 on 5 matching bases. V lost 6 bases and J 1 base, leaving 12 bases between the germline ends. Germline values: CDR1 MNHNY, CDR2 SVGAGI (reference sequence). This CDR3 spans 14 amino acids. The CDR3 region is CASSRVPGNTEAFF. Here the CDR3 DNA reads TGTGCCAGCAGCAGGGTACCGGGGAACACTGAAGCTTTCTTT.

V usage is TRBV5-4 and J usage is TRBJ2-1; weak D call: TRBD2 (5 bases). Germline V gene lookup returns CDR1 SGHNT and CDR2 YYREEE (reference sequence). CDR3 length: 16 amino acids. V was shortened by 4 bases and J by 7 bases, with 21 bases between the two germline ends. The CDR3 reads CASSKPGSQTGNEQFF. The CDR3 DNA reads as TGTGCCAGCAGCAAGCCCGGGTCCCAAACGGGGAATGAGCAGTTCTTC.

The V gene is TRBV5-1, the J gene TRBJ1-6; no definite D call. V lost 5 bases, J lost 14 bases, and 2 bases lay in between. Per the germline V gene, CDR1 is SGHRS and CDR2 is YFSETQ. This CDR3 contains 8 residues. Here the CDR3 reads CASRALHF. The CDR3 bases are TGCGCCAGCAGAGCCCTCCACTTT. Full variable domain (rest looked up from reference TRBV5-1 and TRBJ1-6): KAGVTQTPRYLIKTRGQQVTLSCSPISGHRSVSWYQQTPGQGLQFLFEYFSETQRNKGNFPGRFSGRQFSNSRSEMNVSTLELGDSALYLCASRALHFGNGTRLTVT.

This clone qualifies as medium-sized. This chain connects TRBV6-5 to TRBJ2-5; D is ambiguous. Germline V gives CDR1 MNHEY, CDR2 SVGAGI. V dropped 2 bases and J dropped 2 bases, with 6 bases sitting between them. There are 13 residues in the CDR3. Here the CDR3 DNA reads TGTGCCAGCAGTTACAGCGTTCAAGAGACCCAGTACTTC. This sequence encodes CASSYSVQETQYF.

The chain carries TRBV5-1 and TRBJ2-2; 11 bases fit TRBD2. With 5 bases clipped from V and 3 bases from J, the junction kept 3 bases outside the gene matches. CDR3 size: 15 residues. Germline V gene lookup returns CDR1 SGHRS and CDR2 YFSETQ. CDR3 DNA sequence: TGCGCCAGCAGACTAGCGGGGGATGACACCGGGGAGCTGTTTTTT. Its translation is CASRLAGDDTGELFF.